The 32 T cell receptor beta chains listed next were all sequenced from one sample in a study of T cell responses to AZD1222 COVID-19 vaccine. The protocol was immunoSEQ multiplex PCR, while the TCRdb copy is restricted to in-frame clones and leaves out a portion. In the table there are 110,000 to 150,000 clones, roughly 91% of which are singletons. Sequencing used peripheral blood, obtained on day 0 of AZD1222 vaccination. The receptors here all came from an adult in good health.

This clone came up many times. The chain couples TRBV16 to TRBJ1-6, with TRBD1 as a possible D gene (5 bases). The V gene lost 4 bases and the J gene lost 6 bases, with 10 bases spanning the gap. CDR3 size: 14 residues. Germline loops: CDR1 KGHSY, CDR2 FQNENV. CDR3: CASSPRGSNSPLHF. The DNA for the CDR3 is TGTGCCAGCAGCCCCCGGGGCAGTAATTCACCCCTCCACTTT.

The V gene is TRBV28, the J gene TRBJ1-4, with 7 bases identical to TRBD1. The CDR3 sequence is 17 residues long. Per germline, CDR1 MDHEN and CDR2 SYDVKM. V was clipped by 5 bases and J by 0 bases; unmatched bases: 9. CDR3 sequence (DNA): TGTGCCAGCAGTATACTACGGGACAGTGCAACTAATGAAAAACTGTTTTTT. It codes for CASSILRDSATNEKLFF.

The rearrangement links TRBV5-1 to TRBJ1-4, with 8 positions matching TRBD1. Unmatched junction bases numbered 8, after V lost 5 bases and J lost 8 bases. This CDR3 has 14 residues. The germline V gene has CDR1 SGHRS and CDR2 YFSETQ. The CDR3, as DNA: TGCGCCAGCAGGACGGACAGGGTCGGCGAAAAACTGTTTTTT. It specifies CASRTDRVGEKLFF.

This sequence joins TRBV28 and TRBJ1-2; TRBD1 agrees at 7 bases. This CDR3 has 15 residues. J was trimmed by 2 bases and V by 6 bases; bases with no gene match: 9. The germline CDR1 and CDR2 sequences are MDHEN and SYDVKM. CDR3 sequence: CASSKPSTGNYGYTF. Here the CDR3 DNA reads TGTGCCAGCAGCAAGCCGTCGACAGGGAACTATGGCTACACCTTC.

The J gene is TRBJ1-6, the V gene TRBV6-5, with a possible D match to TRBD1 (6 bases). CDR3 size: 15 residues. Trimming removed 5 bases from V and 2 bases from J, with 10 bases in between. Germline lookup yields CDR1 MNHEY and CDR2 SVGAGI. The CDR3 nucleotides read TGTGCCAGCAGTAGTGGGGGGCCCTATAATTCACCCCTCCACTTT. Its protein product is CASSSGGPYNSPLHF.

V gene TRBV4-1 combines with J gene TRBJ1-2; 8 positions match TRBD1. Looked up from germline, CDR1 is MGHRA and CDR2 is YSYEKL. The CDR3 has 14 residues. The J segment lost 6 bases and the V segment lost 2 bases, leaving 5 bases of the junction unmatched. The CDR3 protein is CASSQLTGENGYTF. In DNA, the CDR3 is TGCGCCAGCAGCCAATTGACAGGGGAGAATGGCTACACCTTC.

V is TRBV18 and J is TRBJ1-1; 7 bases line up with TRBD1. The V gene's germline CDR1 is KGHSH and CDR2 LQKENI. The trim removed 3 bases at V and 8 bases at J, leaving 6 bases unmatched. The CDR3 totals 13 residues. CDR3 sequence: CASSPDRFVEAFF. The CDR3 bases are TGTGCCAGCTCACCGGACAGGTTCGTCGAAGCTTTCTTT.

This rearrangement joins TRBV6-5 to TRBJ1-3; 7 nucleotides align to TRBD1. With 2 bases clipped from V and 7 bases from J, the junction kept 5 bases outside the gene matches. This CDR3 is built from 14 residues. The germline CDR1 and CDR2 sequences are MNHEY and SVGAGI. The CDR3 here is CASSYLGQLNTIYF. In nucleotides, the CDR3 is TGTGCCAGCAGTTACCTGGGACAGTTGAACACCATATATTTT.

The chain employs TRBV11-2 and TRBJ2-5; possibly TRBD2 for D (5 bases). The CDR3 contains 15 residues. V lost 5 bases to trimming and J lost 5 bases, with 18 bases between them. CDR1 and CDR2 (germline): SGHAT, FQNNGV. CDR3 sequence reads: CASSQFTRILETQYF. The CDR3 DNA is TGTGCCAGCAGCCAGTTCACTAGGATCTTGGAGACCCAGTACTTC.

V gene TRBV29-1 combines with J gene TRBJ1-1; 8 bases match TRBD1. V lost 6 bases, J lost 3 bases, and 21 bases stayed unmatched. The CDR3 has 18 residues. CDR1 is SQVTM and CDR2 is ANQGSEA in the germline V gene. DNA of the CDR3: TGCAGCGTCTTGGATGATGGTGGAGCAGGGGGCTTATACACTGAAGCTTTCTTT. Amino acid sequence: CSVLDDGGAGGLYTEAFF.

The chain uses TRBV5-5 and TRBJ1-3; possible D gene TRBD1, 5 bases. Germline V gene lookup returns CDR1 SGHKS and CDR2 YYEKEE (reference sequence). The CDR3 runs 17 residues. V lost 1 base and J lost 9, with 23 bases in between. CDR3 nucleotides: TGTGCCAGCAGCTTGAGGGGATCGCCAGGGCAAGGCAGCACCATATATTTT. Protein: CASSLRGSPGQGSTIYF.

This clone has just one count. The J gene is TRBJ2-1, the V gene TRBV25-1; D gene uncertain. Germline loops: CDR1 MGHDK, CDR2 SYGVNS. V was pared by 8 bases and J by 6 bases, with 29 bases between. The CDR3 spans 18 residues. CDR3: CASESEVRVLSAINEQFF. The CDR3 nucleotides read TGTGCCAGCGAATCCGAGGTTAGAGTTCTGTCTGCCATCAATGAGCAGTTCTTC.

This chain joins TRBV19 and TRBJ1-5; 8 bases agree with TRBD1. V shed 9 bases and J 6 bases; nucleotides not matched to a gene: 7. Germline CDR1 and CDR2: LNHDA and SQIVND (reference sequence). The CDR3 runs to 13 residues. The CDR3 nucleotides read TGTGCCAGCACCGGACAGGGCGGTCAGCCCCAGCATTTT. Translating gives CASTGQGGQPQHF. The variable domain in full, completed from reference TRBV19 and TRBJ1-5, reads DGGITQSPKYLFRKEGQNVTLSCEQNLNHDAMYWYRQDPGQGLRLIYYSQIVNDFQKGDIAEGYSVSREKKESFPLTVTSAQKNPTAFYLCASTGQGGQPQHFGDGTRLSIL.

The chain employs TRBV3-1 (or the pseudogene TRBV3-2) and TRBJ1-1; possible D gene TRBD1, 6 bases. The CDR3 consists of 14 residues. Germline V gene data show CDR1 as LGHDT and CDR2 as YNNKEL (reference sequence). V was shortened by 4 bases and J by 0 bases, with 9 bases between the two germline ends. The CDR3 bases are TGTGCCAGCAGCCGGGACACCCTGAACACTGAAGCTTTCTTT. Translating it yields CASSRDTLNTEAFF.

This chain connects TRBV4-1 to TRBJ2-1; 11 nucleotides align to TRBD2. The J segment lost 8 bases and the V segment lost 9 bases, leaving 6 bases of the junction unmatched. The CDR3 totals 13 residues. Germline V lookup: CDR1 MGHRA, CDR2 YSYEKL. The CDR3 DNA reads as TGCGCCAGTAGCGGGGGGGCCTTATATGAGCAGTTCTTC. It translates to CASSGGALYEQFF.

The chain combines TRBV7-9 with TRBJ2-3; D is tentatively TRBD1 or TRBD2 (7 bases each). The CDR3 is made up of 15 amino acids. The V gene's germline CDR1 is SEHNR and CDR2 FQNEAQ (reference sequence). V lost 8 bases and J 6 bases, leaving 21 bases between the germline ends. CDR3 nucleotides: TGTGCCAGCGGCAGGGGGGGCCGCGGGGAGGATACGCAGTATTTT. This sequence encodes CASGRGGRGEDTQYF.

DNA of the CDR3: TGTGCCAGCAGTTACGATATGGTAGCAGCCTACGAGCAGTACTTC. It codes for CASSYDMVAAYEQYF. The chain combines TRBV6-5 with TRBJ2-7; D call uncertain. This CDR3 region has 15 residues. Germline lookup yields CDR1 MNHEY and CDR2 SVGAGI. Between the trimmed V and J ends, which lost 2 bases and 2 bases, there was a span of 13 bases.

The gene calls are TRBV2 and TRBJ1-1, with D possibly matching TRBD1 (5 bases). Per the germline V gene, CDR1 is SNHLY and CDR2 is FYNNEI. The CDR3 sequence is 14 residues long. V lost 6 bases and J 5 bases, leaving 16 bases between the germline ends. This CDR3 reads CASRGGPARTEAFF. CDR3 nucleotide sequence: TGTGCCAGCAGGGGGGGTCCGGCAAGGACTGAAGCTTTCTTT.

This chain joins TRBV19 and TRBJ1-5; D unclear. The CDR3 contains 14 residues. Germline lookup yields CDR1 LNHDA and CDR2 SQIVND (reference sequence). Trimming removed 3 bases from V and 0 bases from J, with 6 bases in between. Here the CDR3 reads CASSISGSNQPQHF. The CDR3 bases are TGTGCCAGTAGTATTTCAGGTAGCAATCAGCCCCAGCATTTT.

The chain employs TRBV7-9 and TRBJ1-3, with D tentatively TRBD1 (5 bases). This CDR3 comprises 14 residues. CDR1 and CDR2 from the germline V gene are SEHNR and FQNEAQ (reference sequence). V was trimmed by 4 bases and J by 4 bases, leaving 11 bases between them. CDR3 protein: CASSWAGHGNTIYF. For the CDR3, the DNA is TGTGCCAGCAGCTGGGCAGGGCACGGAAACACCATATATTTT. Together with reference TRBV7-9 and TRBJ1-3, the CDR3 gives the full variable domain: DTGVSQNPRHKITKRGQNVTFRCDPISEHNRLYWYRQTLGQGPEFLTYFQNEAQLEKSRLLSDRFSAERPKGSFSTLEIQRTEQGDSAMYLCASSWAGHGNTIYFGEGSWLTVV.

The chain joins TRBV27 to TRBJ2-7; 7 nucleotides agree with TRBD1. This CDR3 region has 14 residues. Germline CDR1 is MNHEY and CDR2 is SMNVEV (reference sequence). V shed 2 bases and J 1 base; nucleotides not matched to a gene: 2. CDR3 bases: TGTGCCAGCAGTTTACGGGGACAGTCCTACGAGCAGTACTTC. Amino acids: CASSLRGQSYEQYF.

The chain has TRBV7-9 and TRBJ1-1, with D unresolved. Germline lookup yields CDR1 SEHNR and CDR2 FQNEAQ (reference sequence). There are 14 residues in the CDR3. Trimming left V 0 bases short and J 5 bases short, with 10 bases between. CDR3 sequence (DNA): TGTGCCAGCAGCTTAGCGCGGGGTGAGACTGAAGCTTTCTTT. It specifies CASSLARGETEAFF. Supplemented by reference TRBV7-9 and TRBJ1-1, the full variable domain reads DTGVSQNPRHKITKRGQNVTFRCDPISEHNRLYWYRQTLGQGPEFLTYFQNEAQLEKSRLLSDRFSAERPKGSFSTLEIQRTEQGDSAMYLCASSLARGETEAFFGQGTRLTVV.

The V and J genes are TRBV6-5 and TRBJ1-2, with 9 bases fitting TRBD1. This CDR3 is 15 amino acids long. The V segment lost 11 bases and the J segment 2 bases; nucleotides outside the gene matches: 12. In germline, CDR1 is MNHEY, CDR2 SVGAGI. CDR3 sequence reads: CAGRRYRGHNYGYTF. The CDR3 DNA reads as TGTGCCGGGAGGAGATACAGGGGGCACAACTATGGCTACACCTTC.

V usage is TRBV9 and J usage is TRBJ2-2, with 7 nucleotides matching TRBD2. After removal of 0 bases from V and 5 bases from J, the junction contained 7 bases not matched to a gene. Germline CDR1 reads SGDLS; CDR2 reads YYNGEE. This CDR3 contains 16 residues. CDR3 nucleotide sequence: TGTGCCAGCAGCGTAGCAAGCGGGGTCTTGACCGGGGAGCTGTTTTTT. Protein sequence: CASSVASGVLTGELFF.

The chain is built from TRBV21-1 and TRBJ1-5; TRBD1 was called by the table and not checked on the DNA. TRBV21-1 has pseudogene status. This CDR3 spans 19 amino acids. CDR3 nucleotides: TGTGCCAGCAGCAAAGAAGAAGTAGGGCAGGGTGGGTCGAATCAGCCCCAGCATTTT. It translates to CASSKEEVGQGGSNQPQHF.

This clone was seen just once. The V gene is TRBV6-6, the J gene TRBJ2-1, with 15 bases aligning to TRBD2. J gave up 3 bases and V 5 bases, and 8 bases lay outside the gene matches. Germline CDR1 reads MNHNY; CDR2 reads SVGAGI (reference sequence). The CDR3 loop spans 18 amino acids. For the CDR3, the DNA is TGTGCCAGCAGTCTAATCGGGACTAGCGGGGGGCTCTACAATGAGCAGTTCTTC. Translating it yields CASSLIGTSGGLYNEQFF.

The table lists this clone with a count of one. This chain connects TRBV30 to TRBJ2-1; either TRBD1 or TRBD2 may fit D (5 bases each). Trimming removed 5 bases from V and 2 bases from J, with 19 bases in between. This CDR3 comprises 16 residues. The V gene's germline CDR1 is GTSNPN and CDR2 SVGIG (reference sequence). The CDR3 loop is CAWGRQFGAAYNEQFF. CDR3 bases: TGTGCCTGGGGCCGACAGTTCGGGGCTGCCTACAATGAGCAGTTCTTC.

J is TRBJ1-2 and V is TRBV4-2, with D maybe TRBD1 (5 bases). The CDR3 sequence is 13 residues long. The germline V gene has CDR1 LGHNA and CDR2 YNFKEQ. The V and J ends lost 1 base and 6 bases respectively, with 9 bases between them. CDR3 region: CASSQAGWDGYTF. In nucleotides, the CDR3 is TGTGCCAGCAGCCAAGCAGGGTGGGATGGCTACACCTTC.

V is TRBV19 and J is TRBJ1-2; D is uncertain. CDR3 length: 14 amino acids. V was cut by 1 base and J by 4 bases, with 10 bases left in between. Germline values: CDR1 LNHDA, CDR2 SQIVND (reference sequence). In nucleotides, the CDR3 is TGTGCCAGTAGTATAGTTTCGAGTTCCTATGGCTACACCTTC. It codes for CASSIVSSSYGYTF.

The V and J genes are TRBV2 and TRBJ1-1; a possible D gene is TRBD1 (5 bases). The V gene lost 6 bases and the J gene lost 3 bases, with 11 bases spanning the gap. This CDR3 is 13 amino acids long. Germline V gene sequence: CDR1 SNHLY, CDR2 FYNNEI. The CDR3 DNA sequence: TGTGCCAGCAGCGCCGGACACTACACTGAAGCTTTCTTT. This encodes CASSAGHYTEAFF.

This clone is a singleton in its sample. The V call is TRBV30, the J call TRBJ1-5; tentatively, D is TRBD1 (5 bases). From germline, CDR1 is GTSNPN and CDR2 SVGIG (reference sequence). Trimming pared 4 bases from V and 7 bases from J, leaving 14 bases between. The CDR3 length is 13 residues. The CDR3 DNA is TGTGCCTGGACTCTCTCGGAGGGGCAGCCCCAGCATTTT. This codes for CAWTLSEGQPQHF.

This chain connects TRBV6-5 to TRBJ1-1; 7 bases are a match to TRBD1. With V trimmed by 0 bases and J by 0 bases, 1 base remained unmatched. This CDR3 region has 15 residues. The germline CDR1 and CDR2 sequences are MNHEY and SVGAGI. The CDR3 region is CASSYSDRLNTEAFF. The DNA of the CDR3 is TGTGCCAGCAGTTACTCGGACAGGCTGAACACTGAAGCTTTCTTT.